This entry is about one TCR beta chain. It lacks a known antigen. Qualities for individual bases were not recorded, and no much larger clone is one base off. The sample comes from a study of blood T cell repertoires in COVID-19 (dated by TCRdb to about 2020). Background on the whole study: The collaborator samples originated in the United States, Italy and Spain and spanned the acute and convalescent phases of COVID-19. The repertoires were released in a freely available public database meant as a resource for research on the immune response to SARS-CoV-2. The prospective study material was composed of cDNA or gDNA derived from T cells, B-cell-depleted T cells, or PBMCs. The samples were drawn from the first 160 participants of the ongoing ImmuneRACE study and from 1,254 subjects provided by 6 global collaborators. Where available, HLA class I and class II types were taken from metadata supplied by the sample provider and were not determined by assay-based typing. Subjects who had been exposed to COVID-19, were actively infected with it, or had recovered from it provided the deeply sampled blood TCRbeta repertoires that made up the dataset. The sample metadata nearly always contained a de-identified subject ID, COVID-19 status, age in years and sex. The paper as a whole reports these results and caveats: How much clinical and demographic metadata was included differed by source and by participant, and the metadata was provided uncurated.

Collaborating institutions collected whole blood in K2EDTA tubes following their own protocols. For TCRbeta analysis, collaborators shipped samples in one of three forms: frozen whole blood, isolated PBMCs, or DNA extracted from either of those sample types. The immunoSEQ Assay, a bias-controlled multiplex PCR, was used to amplify TCRbeta CDR3 regions from genomic DNA. Per the source publication's procedure: The number of nucleated cells in each sample was estimated by amplification of reference gene primers within the assay. Sequence reads were collapsed and filtered to measure the absolute abundance of every unique TCRbeta CDR3 rearrangement. Productive Simpson clonality was computed per sample as the square root of Simpson's diversity index over productive rearrangements. In its TCRdb copy, this immuneACCESS table keeps in-frame sequences only and misses some clones. Where compared with another copy, unresolved V genes explain less than half of these, and the others have no known cause. D and trimming were read from the DNA, whereas the V and J calls and clone size are those reported in that table. Recorded for this sample are 180,000 or so clones; roughly 88% of them occurred a single time. The ten most abundant clones make up roughly 3.5% of the sample.

Trimmed from V: 5 bases; trimmed from J: 2 bases; junction bases lacking a gene match: 6. Looking up the germline V gene (reference sequence) yields CDR1 MNHNY and CDR2 SVGAGI. The CDR3 runs 14 residues from the cysteine to the phenylalanine. The DNA shown is the 42-base CDR3, in frame from base 1. The chain is made from TRBV6-6 and TRBJ2-7, and 7 bases in between align with TRBD1. Material for sequencing was peripheral blood. This clonotype was sampled from a man aged 55 to 70 with acute or convalescent COVID-19. The bases read TGTGCCAGCAGTCTCGGGACAGTTACCTACGAGCAGTACTTC. This gives the protein CASSLGTVTYEQYF.